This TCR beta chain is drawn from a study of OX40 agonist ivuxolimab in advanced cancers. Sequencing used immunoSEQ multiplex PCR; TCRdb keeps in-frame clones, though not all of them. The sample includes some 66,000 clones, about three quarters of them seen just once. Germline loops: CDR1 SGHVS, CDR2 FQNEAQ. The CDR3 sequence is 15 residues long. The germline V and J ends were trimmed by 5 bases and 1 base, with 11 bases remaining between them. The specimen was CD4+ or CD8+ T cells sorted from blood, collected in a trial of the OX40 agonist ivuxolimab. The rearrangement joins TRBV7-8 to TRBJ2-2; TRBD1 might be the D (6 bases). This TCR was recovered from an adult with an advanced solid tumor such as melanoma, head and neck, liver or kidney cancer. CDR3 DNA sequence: TGTGCCAGCAGCAACGACAGGATGAACACCGGGGAGCTGTTTTTT. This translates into CASSNDRMNTGELFF.